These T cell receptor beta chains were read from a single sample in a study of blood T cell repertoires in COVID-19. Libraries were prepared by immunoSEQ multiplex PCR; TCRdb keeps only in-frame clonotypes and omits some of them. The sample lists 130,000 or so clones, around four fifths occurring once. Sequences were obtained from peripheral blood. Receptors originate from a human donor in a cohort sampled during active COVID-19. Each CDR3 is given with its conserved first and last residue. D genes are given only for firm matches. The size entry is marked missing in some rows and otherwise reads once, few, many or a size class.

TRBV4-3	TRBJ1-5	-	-	CASSQDSGGRPQHF	TGCGCCAGCAGCCAAGATTCGGGGGGGAGGCCCCAGCATTTT
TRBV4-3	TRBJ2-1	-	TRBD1	CASSPHDRGINEQFF	TGCGCCAGCAGCCCCCACGACAGGGGGATCAATGAGCAGTTCTTC
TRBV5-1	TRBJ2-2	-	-	CASREVTGELFF	TGCGCCAGCAGGGAGGTTACCGGGGAGCTGTTTTTT
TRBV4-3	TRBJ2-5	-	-	CASGQQPGLETQYF	TGCGCCAGCGGCCAGCAGCCGGGTTTGGAGACCCAGTACTTC
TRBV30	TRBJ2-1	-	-	CAWRALSYNEQFF	TGTGCCTGGAGGGCTCTCTCCTACAATGAGCAGTTCTTC
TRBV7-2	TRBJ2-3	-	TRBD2	CASTKRGGTDTQYF	TGTGCCAGCACCAAGCGGGGGGGCACAGATACGCAGTATTTT
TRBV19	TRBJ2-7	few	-	CASERVRSYEQYF	TGTGCCAGCGAGAGGGTACGGTCCTACGAGCAGTACTTC
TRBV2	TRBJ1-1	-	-	CASSDGEAEAFF	TGTGCCAGCAGTGACGGAGAGGCTGAAGCTTTCTTT
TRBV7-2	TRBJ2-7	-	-	CASSSGTLVLYEQYF	TGTGCCAGCAGCTCTGGGACTTTAGTCCTATACGAGCAGTACTTC
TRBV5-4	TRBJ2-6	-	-	CASSIGLGAGANVLTF	TGTGCCAGCAGCATAGGGCTTGGGGCGGGGGCCAACGTCCTGACTTTC
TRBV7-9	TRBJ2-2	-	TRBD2	CASSVTSGIGGELFF	TGTGCCAGCAGCGTTACTAGCGGGATTGGCGGGGAGCTGTTTTTT
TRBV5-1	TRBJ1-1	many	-	CASSLNTGREAFF	TGCGCCAGCAGCTTAAACACCGGGAGGGAAGCTTTCTTT
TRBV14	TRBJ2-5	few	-	CASSRGIKGGRQETQYF	TGTGCCAGCAGCCGAGGGATAAAAGGGGGTCGGCAAGAGACCCAGTACTTC
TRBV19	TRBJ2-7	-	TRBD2	CASSAGTSGAYEQYF	TGTGCCAGTAGTGCCGGGACTAGCGGAGCCTACGAGCAGTACTTC
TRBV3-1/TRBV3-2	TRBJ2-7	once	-	CASSLQGNEQYF	TGTGCCAGCAGCTTACAGGGTAACGAGCAGTACTTC
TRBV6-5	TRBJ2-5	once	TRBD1	CASRDRLYQETQYF	TGTGCCAGCAGGGACAGGTTGTACCAAGAGACCCAGTACTTC
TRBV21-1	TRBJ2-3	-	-	CASSKEEPNRADTQYF	TGTGCCAGCAGCAAAGAGGAACCCAACAGGGCTGATACGCAGTATTTT
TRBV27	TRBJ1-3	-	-	CASKGSRGGNTIYF	TGTGCCAGCAAGGGCTCAAGGGGTGGAAACACCATATATTTT
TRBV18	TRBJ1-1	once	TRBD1	CASSLRTGVNTEAFF	TGTGCCAGCTCACTGCGGACAGGGGTGAACACTGAAGCTTTCTTT
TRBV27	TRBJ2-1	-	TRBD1	CASTPPQGQGVNEQFF	TGTGCCAGCACCCCTCCCCAGGGACAGGGGGTAAATGAGCAGTTCTTC
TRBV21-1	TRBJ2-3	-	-	CASSPNDRGSTDTQYF	TGTGCCAGCAGCCCAAACGATAGGGGAAGCACAGATACGCAGTATTTT
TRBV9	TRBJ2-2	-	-	CASSVDPYTGPHTGELFF	TGTGCCAGCAGCGTAGACCCTTACACAGGGCCCCACACCGGGGAGCTGTTTTTT
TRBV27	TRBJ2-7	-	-	CASSMRANSYEQYF	TGTGCCAGCAGTATGAGAGCTAACTCCTACGAGCAGTACTTC
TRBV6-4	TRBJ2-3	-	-	CASSESGSYTDTQYF	TGTGCCAGCAGTGAATCGGGGTCCTACACAGATACGCAGTATTTT
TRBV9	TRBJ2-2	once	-	CASTQALNTGELFF	TGTGCCAGCACGCAGGCTTTGAACACCGGGGAGCTGTTTTTT
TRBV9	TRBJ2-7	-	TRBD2	CASSVDPGGTEQYF	TGTGCCAGCAGCGTAGACCCGGGAGGGACCGAGCAGTACTTC
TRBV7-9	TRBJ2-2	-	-	CASSSKDRNTGELFF	TGTGCCAGCAGCTCCAAGGACAGGAACACCGGGGAGCTGTTTTTT
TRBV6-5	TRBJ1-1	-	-	CASSYTQGYTEAFF	TGTGCCAGCAGTTACACTCAGGGATACACTGAAGCTTTCTTT
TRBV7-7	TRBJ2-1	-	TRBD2	CASSLRGSSYNEQFF	TGTGCCAGCAGCTTACGCGGGAGCTCCTACAATGAGCAGTTCTTC
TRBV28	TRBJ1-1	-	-	CASSFPGTRPAFF	TGTGCCAGCAGTTTTCCCGGGACAAGGCCAGCTTTCTTT
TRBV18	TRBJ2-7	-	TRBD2	CASSQAAGSSYEQYF	TGTGCCAGCTCACAAGCAGCGGGGAGCTCCTACGAGCAGTACTTC
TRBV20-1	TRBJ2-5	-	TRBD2	CSASNLLAGVETQYF	TGCAGTGCTAGTAACCTACTAGCGGGAGTAGAGACCCAGTACTTC
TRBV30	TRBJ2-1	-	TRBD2	CAWGGGGEQFF	TGTGCCTGGGGTGGCGGGGGTGAGCAGTTCTTC
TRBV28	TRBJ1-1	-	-	CASREKNTEAFF	TGTGCCAGCAGGGAGAAGAACACTGAAGCTTTCTTT